The rows below give T cell receptor beta chains drawn from one sample of a study of T cells in severe cutaneous drug reactions. TCRdb re-analyzed the multiplex PCR reads; it lists each CDR3 protein once, without DNA. Its clone listing holds thousands of distinct CDR3 sequences. The sequenced material came from PBMCs. The origin of the receptors is a human donor with Stevens-Johnson syndrome, a severe cutaneous drug reaction. CDR3s include the opening cysteine and the closing phenylalanine or tryptophan. Fields, in order: clone size, J gene, V gene, CDR3 protein. Expanded clones are given a class, and other clones once, few, many or no size at all.

abundance: -
j_gene: TRBJ2-2
v_gene: TRBV19
CDR3aa: CASSIMDRHTGELFF

abundance: -
j_gene: TRBJ2-2
v_gene: TRBV20-1
CDR3aa: CSAYNSGGNTGELFF

abundance: -
j_gene: TRBJ2-1
v_gene: TRBV28
CDR3aa: CASSTPGRSEEQFF

abundance: -
j_gene: TRBJ2-3
v_gene: TRBV7-3
CDR3aa: CASSGSSTDTQYF

abundance: -
j_gene: TRBJ2-1
v_gene: TRBV7-3
CDR3aa: CASSLVAGAYNEQFF

abundance: -
j_gene: TRBJ2-3
v_gene: TRBV4-3
CDR3aa: CASSQVPGYTDTQYF

abundance: -
j_gene: TRBJ2-3
v_gene: TRBV4-3
CDR3aa: CASSQGSSRWGTDTQYF

abundance: -
j_gene: TRBJ2-5
v_gene: TRBV6-1
CDR3aa: CASGAGTSVEIQYF

abundance: -
j_gene: TRBJ2-6
v_gene: TRBV5-1
CDR3aa: CASSYDRPSGANVLTF

abundance: -
j_gene: TRBJ1-1
v_gene: TRBV6-1
CDR3aa: CASLEGGVYTEAFF

abundance: -
j_gene: TRBJ1-1
v_gene: TRBV7-9
CDR3aa: CASIRQGMNTEAFF

abundance: -
j_gene: TRBJ2-1
v_gene: TRBV5-1
CDR3aa: CASMRVLAGPNEQFF

abundance: -
j_gene: TRBJ2-1
v_gene: TRBV25-1
CDR3aa: CASSSLPGFGSYNEQFF

abundance: -
j_gene: TRBJ2-3
v_gene: TRBV5-4
CDR3aa: CASSEQTGRLDTQYF

abundance: medium-sized
j_gene: TRBJ2-7
v_gene: TRBV7-6
CDR3aa: CASSLQFGSSYEQYF

abundance: -
j_gene: TRBJ2-7
v_gene: TRBV7-2
CDR3aa: CASSPLSSGLGEQYF

abundance: medium-sized
j_gene: TRBJ2-1
v_gene: TRBV18
CDR3aa: CASSTPRAGGGNEQFF

abundance: medium-sized
j_gene: TRBJ2-5
v_gene: TRBV6-6
CDR3aa: CASSWVAGLQETQYF

abundance: -
j_gene: TRBJ2-7
v_gene: TRBV11-2
CDR3aa: CASSLPQVGLGYEQYF

abundance: -
j_gene: TRBJ1-5
v_gene: TRBV19
CDR3aa: CASNPTRANQPQHF

abundance: -
j_gene: TRBJ2-1
v_gene: TRBV6-5
CDR3aa: CASSYSSGSSNEQFF

abundance: -
j_gene: TRBJ1-5
v_gene: TRBV4-1
CDR3aa: CASSQAQGSREQPQHF

abundance: medium-sized
j_gene: TRBJ1-1
v_gene: TRBV6-1
CDR3aa: CASSEWAGNTEAFF

abundance: medium-sized
j_gene: TRBJ2-7
v_gene: TRBV13
CDR3aa: CASSLGQNYEQYF

abundance: -
j_gene: TRBJ1-2
v_gene: TRBV5-5
CDR3aa: CASSLGEARDTF

abundance: -
j_gene: TRBJ1-1
v_gene: TRBV15
CDR3aa: CATSMRRDAEAFF

abundance: -
j_gene: TRBJ1-3
v_gene: TRBV2
CDR3aa: CASSTLARDLLGNTIYF

abundance: -
j_gene: TRBJ2-7
v_gene: TRBV29-1
CDR3aa: CSVDSQGDEQYF

abundance: -
j_gene: TRBJ1-6
v_gene: TRBV20-1
CDR3aa: CSALWTGGDSPLHF

abundance: -
j_gene: TRBJ1-3
v_gene: TRBV20-1
CDR3aa: CSASRDSNSGNTIYF

abundance: -
j_gene: TRBJ2-5
v_gene: TRBV3-1
CDR3aa: CASSQGGETQYF

abundance: -
j_gene: TRBJ2-2
v_gene: TRBV3-1
CDR3aa: CASSLKLPGELFF

abundance: -
j_gene: TRBJ2-3
v_gene: TRBV6-6
CDR3aa: CATSLESTDTQYF

abundance: -
j_gene: TRBJ2-1
v_gene: TRBV11-1
CDR3aa: CASSRTGNEQFF

abundance: -
j_gene: TRBJ2-5
v_gene: TRBV28
CDR3aa: CASSPEIGTGSYQETQYF